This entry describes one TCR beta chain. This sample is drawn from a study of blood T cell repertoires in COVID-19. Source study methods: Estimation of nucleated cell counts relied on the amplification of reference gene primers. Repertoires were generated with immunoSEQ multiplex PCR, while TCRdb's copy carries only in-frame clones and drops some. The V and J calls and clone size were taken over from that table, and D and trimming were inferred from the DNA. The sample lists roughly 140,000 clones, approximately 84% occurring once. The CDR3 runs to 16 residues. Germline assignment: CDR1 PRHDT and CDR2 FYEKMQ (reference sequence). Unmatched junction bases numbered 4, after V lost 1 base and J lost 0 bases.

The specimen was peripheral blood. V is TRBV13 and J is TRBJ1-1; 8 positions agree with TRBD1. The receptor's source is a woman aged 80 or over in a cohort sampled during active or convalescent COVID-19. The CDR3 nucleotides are TGTGCCAGCAGCTTAGTGGCAGGGGGCATGAACACTGAAGCTTTCTTT. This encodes CASSLVAGGMNTEAFF.